The next 6 T cell receptor beta chains were all read from a single sample in a study of response to subunit inactivated influenza vaccine. TCRdb redid the calling of the RT-PCR reads with MiXCR, one entry per CDR3 protein. The sample shows 500,000 to 600,000 distinct CDR3 sequences, around 15% of them seen only once. The source was PBMCs from blood, collected 11 to 12 days after vaccination. The receptors derive from a man over 45 who received an inactivated influenza vaccine.

This clonotype was picked up many times. The V and J genes are TRBV2 and TRBJ2-3; D is possibly TRBD2 (6 bases). The CDR3 has 13 amino acids. Between the trimmed V and J ends, which lost 4 bases and 1 base, there was a span of 6 bases. Germline V gene lookup returns CDR1 SNHLY and CDR2 FYNNEI. The DNA of the CDR3 is TGTGCCAGCAGTGGGGGGGGCACAGATACGCAGTATTTT. This gives the protein CASSGGGTDTQYF.

This clonotype was observed a few times. V gene TRBV9 combines with J gene TRBJ2-3; TRBD2 aligns across 8 bases. J gave up 5 bases and V 6 bases, and 5 bases lay outside the gene matches. This CDR3 region has 13 residues. Germline CDR1 reads SGDLS; CDR2 reads YYNGEE. CDR3 sequence: CASTRGGEDTQYF. In DNA form, the CDR3 reads TGTGCCAGCACCCGGGGGGGAGAAGATACGCAGTATTTT. The full variable domain, completed using reference TRBV9 and TRBJ2-3, is DSGVTQTPKHLITATGQRVTLRCSPRSGDLSVYWYQQSLDQGLQFLIQYYNGEERAKGNILERFSAQQFPDLHSELNLSSLELGDSALYFCASTRGGEDTQYFGPGTRLTVL.

This clonotype was recorded a few times. This sequence joins TRBV6-2 or TRBV6-3 and TRBJ2-1, with D perhaps matching TRBD1 (6 bases). CDR1 and CDR2 from the germline V gene are MNHEY and SVGEGT. V was cut by 6 bases and J by 5 bases, with 11 bases left in between. The CDR3 runs to 13 residues. CDR3 DNA sequence: TGTGCCAGCAGCACCGGACAGAACAATGAGCAGTTCTTC. This translates into CASSTGQNNEQFF.

A single count supports this clonotype. The rearrangement joins TRBV20-1 to TRBJ2-1; 11 positions agree with TRBD2. The germline gives CDR1 DFQATT, CDR2 SNEGSKA (reference sequence). This CDR3 comprises 16 residues. V lost 4 bases, J lost 4 bases, and 9 bases stayed unmatched. Here the CDR3 reads CSAMRRGLADYNEQFF. The DNA for the CDR3 is TGCAGTGCTATGCGGCGGGGACTAGCGGATTACAATGAGCAGTTCTTC.

This clonotype was counted only a few times. The chain uses TRBV25-1 and TRBJ2-1; possibly TRBD1 for D (8 bases). V lost 6 bases to trimming and J lost 3 bases, with 15 bases between them. This CDR3 contains 15 residues. Germline CDR1 is MGHDK and CDR2 is SYGVNS. The CDR3 sequence: CASSGGTGYYNEQFF. In DNA form, the CDR3 reads TGTGCCAGCAGCGGGGGGACAGGTTACTACAATGAGCAGTTCTTC.

The chain is built from TRBV6-2 or TRBV6-3 and TRBJ2-3; 14 bases agree with TRBD2. CDR3 length equals 17 residues. The junction had 8 bases not matched to a gene; V was cut back by 5 bases and J by 4 bases. Per germline, CDR1 MNHEY and CDR2 SVGEGT. CDR3 sequence: CASSRPGLAGEADTQYF. CDR3 nucleotides: TGTGCCAGCAGTCGTCCGGGACTAGCGGGGGAGGCAGATACGCAGTATTTT.